Below, one T cell receptor beta chain is given with its context. Its target is not known. TCRdb reprocessed the RACE reads with MiXCR, giving one entry per CDR3 protein. The data show some 300,000 distinct CDR3 sequences, around 5.5% seen once. Time point indicated: pre-sensitization, week 0. Treatment meaning: therapeutic diphenylcyclopropenone sensitization with weekly scalp DPC. These data come from a study of human T cells and chemical hapten exposure. Background on the study: Each patient's scalp received weekly diphenylcyclopropenone throughout the roughly 23-week study.

Study-wide points: Controls formed significantly fewer large CDR3 similarity clusters than expanded TCRs did.

Trimming removed 4 bases at V and 0 bases at J, with 12 bases between. The CDR3 runs to 15 residues. CDR1 SEHNR and CDR2 FQNEAQ come from the germline V gene (reference sequence). The input for sequencing was whole blood, taken in connection with sensitization to the hapten diphenylcyclopropenone (DPC). The chain couples TRBV7-9 to TRBJ2-5, with D perhaps TRBD2 (6 bases). The receptor's source is a woman between 18 and 29 years old with alopecia areata. Some clones in this sample may be carry-over from other donors' samples. The CDR3 here is CASSSNGGYQETQYF. DNA of the CDR3: TGTGCCAGCAGCTCCAACGGGGGTTACCAAGAGACCCAGTACTTC.